These 8 T cell receptor beta chains were all obtained from the same sample, sequenced in a study of glioma-infiltrating T cells. Using RNA template, CDR3s of TCR alpha and beta were amplified with iRepertoire arm-PCR. TCRdb used MiXCR to reprocess the multiplex PCR reads, holding one entry per CDR3 protein. The sample shows about 140,000 distinct CDR3 sequences, around 42% of them seen only once. What was sequenced was glioma tissue, nonneoplastic brain tissue, or PBMCs (not recorded which). Receptors originate from a human donor with low-grade glioma or glioblastoma, undergoing nonglioma brain surgery, or in good health (not recorded which).

This clonotype was detected a few times. This sequence joins TRBV28 and TRBJ2-1; D may be TRBD2 (5 bases). CDR3 size: 13 residues. V lost 2 bases and J lost 6, with 8 bases in between. Germline CDR1 reads MDHEN; CDR2 reads SYDVKM. CDR3 in DNA: TGTGCCAGCAGTTTAGGAGGTGGCAATGAGCAGTTCTTC. Translating gives CASSLGGGNEQFF.

This chain connects TRBV4-1 to TRBJ2-7, with 8 bases lining up with TRBD2. From germline, CDR1 is MGHRA and CDR2 YSYEKL. With 4 bases clipped from V and 2 bases from J, the junction kept 4 bases outside the gene matches. This CDR3 region has 14 residues. The CDR3 loop reads CASSLGTRTYEQYF. CDR3 DNA sequence: TGCGCCAGCAGCCTTGGGACTAGAACCTACGAGCAGTACTTC.

This clonotype was picked up a small number of times. J is TRBJ1-2 and V is TRBV15; 11 bases map to TRBD1. This CDR3 spans 16 amino acids. CDR1 and CDR2 (germline): LNHNV, YYDKDF (reference sequence). The V and J ends lost 2 bases and 5 bases, in that order; junction bases with no gene match: 7. The CDR3 bases are TGTGCCACCAGCAGACGTGAAGGACAGGGGGCGTATGGCTACACCTTC. Its protein product is CATSRREGQGAYGYTF.

As for this clonotype: The germline gene is not matched at one end of the junction; a read error may be the cause. This sequence joins TRBV2 and TRBJ2-6; perhaps TRBD1 as D (5 bases). CDR1 and CDR2 from the germline V gene are SNHLY and FYNNEI. CDR3 size: 13 residues. The CDR3 here is CASSWSGANALTF. CDR3 in DNA: TGTGCCAGCAGTTGGTCTGGGGCCAACGCCCTGACTTTC.

The chain recombines TRBV7-2 with TRBJ2-1; D gene ambiguous. Trimming shortened V by 4 bases and J by 4 bases, and 8 bases separated the two germline ends. This CDR3 spans 13 amino acids. Germline V gene lookup returns CDR1 SGHTA and CDR2 FQGNSA. The CDR3 spells CASSSFGYNEQFF. The CDR3, as DNA: TGTGCCAGCAGCTCCTTTGGTTACAATGAGCAGTTCTTC.

Turning to this clonotype: The junction differs from germline at one of its ends, possibly a read error. The rearrangement joins TRBV13 to TRBJ1-5; D unclear. Germline CDR1 PRHDT, CDR2 FYEKMQ (reference sequence). The CDR3 length is 19 residues. The CDR3 nucleotides read TGCGCCAGCAGCCAAGAGGCGGCGAAAGGACGGGTTAGCAATCAGCCCCAGCATTTT. Amino acids: CASSQEAAKGRVSNQPQHF. The full variable domain, with the rest looked up from reference TRBV13 and TRBJ1-5, is AAGVIQSPRHLIKEKRETATLKCYPIPRHDTVYWYQQGPGQDPQFLISFYEKMQSDKGSIPDRFSAQQFSDYHSELNMSSLELGDSALYFCASSQEAAKGRVSNQPQHFGDGTRLSIL.

The chain combines TRBV19 with TRBJ2-5; 7 bases are shared with TRBD1. V trimming: 3 bases; J trimming: 6 bases; junction bases outside the gene matches: 4. The length of the CDR3 is 13 residues. Germline V lookup: CDR1 LNHDA, CDR2 SQIVND (reference sequence). This CDR3 reads CASSIRQGQTQYF. The CDR3, as DNA: TGTGCCAGTAGTATTCGACAGGGCCAGACCCAGTACTTC. Full variable domain (remainder filled in from reference TRBV19 and TRBJ2-5): DGGITQSPKYLFRKEGQNVTLSCEQNLNHDAMYWYRQDPGQGLRLIYYSQIVNDFQKGDIAEGYSVSREKKESFPLTVTSAQKNPTAFYLCASSIRQGQTQYFGPGTRLLVL.

This chain links TRBV20-1 with TRBJ2-3; possibly TRBD2 for D (6 bases). The CDR3 totals 15 residues. The ends were cut back, 0 bases at V and 5 bases at J, with 15 bases in the middle. The V gene's germline CDR1 is DFQATT and CDR2 SNEGSKA (reference sequence). In nucleotides, the CDR3 is TGCAGTGCTAGAGACCCGGCTCGGGAGATAGATACGCAGTATTTT. It encodes CSARDPAREIDTQYF.